This T cell receptor (beta chain) emerged from a study of shared clonotypes between healthy human individuals. Germline V lookup: CDR1 LNHDA, CDR2 SQIVND (reference sequence). The CDR3 loop spans 12 amino acids. Trimming removed 5 bases at V and 4 bases at J, with 8 bases between. Libraries were prepared by immunoSEQ multiplex PCR; TCRdb keeps only in-frame clonotypes and omits some of them. The table has about 2 million clones, about 95% seen once. Comments on this clone: Its specificity is unknown. Other nucleotide sequences from this sample produce the same CDR3.

Naive CD8 isolation took CD45RO-negative cells positively selected for CCR7 and excluded terminally differentiated effector memory CD45RA+ cells. Donation came from healthy HIV-negative adults that had no recent acute infections or vaccinations. Whole-study findings and limits: Clonotypes shared by all four sorted-subset donors had higher generation probabilities than non-shared clonotypes. Despite large depth, rarefaction showed incomplete sorted-subset sequencing.

The rearrangement joins TRBV19 to TRBJ1-2, with D uncertain. The receptor comes from a man younger than 35 in good health. Material: naive CD8+ T cells sorted from blood. The CDR3 loop is CASSPPGYGYTF. The CDR3 nucleotides are TGTGCCAGTAGTCCCCCCGGCTATGGCTACACCTTC.